What follows is one TCR beta chain and its context. The antigen is unknown. These data are taken from a study of radiation and T cells in renal cell carcinoma. This CDR3 is 16 amino acids long. V dropped 2 bases and J dropped 0; count of bases not matched to a gene: 0. Germline V CDR1 and CDR2: SGHAT, FQNNGV. Stated time point: blood 4 weeks post-SBRT, at nephrectomy. Indicated treatment: 15 Gy SBRT to primary tumor, nephrectomy 4 weeks later. Nephrectomy followed 15 Gy stereotactic body radiation by 4 weeks. TCRdb keeps only in-frame clones here, not all; method: immunoSEQ multiplex PCR. Of some 100,000 clones listed, 84% were seen once; the top ten hold around 7.7%. Study findings and constraints: Top tumor clonotypes rose in blood 2 weeks post-radiation, then contracted.

This rearrangement joins TRBV11-2 to TRBJ2-2; 10 bases match TRBD2. The receptor was derived from a man in his 60s with renal cell carcinoma. Sample: blood, taken from a patient whose treatment included radiotherapy and nephrectomy. Here the CDR3 DNA reads TGTGCCAGCAGCTTACTAGCGGGGGCGAACACCGGGGAGCTGTTTTTT. This codes for CASSLLAGANTGELFF. Full variable domain (outside the CDR3, taken from reference TRBV11-2 and TRBJ2-2): EAGVAQSPRYKIIEKRQSVAFWCNPISGHATLYWYQQILGQGPKLLIQFQNNGVVDDSQLPKDRFSAERLKGVDSTLKIQPAKLEDSAVYLCASSLLAGANTGELFFGEGSRLTVL.